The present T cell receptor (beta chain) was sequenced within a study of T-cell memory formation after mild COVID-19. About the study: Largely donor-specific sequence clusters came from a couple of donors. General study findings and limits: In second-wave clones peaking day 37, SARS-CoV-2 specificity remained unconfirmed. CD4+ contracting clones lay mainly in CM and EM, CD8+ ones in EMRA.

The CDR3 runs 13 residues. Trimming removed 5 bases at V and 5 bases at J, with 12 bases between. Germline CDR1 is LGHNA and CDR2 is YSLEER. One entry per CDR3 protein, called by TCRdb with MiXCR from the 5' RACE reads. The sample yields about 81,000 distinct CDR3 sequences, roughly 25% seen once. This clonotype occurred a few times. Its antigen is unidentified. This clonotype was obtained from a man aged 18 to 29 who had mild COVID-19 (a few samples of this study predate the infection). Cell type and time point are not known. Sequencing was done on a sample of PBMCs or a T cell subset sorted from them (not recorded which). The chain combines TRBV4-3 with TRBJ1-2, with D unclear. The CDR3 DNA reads TGCGCCAGCAGCTCGTACGAGGGTTATGGCTACACCTTC. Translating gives CASSSYEGYGYTF.